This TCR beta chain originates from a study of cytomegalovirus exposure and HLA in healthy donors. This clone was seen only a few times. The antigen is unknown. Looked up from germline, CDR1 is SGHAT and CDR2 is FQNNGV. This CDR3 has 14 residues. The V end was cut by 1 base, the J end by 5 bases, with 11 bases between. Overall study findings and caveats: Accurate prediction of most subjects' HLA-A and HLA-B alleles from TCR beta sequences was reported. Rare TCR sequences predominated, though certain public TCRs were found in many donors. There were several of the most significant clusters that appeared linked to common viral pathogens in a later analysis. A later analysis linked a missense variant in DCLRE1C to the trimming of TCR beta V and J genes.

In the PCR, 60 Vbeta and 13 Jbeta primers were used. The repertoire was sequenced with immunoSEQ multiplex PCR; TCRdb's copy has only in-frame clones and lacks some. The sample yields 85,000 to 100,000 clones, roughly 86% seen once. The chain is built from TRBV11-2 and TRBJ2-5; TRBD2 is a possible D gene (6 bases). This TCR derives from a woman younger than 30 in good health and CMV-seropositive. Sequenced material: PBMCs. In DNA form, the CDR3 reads TGTGCCAGCAGCTTAGTGGCAGGGAGGGAGACCCAGTACTTC. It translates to CASSLVAGRETQYF.